This T cell receptor beta chain was profiled in a study of T-cell memory formation after mild COVID-19. Amplification by 5'RACE using constant-segment primers produced TCR alpha and TCR beta cDNA libraries that carried sample barcodes and UMIs. TCRdb re-derived calls from the 5' RACE reads in MiXCR, one entry per CDR3 protein. Here the sample spans roughly 600,000 distinct CDR3 sequences, around 17% being singletons. The V and J ends lost 6 bases and 1 base respectively, with 15 bases between them. The CDR3 totals 15 residues. CDR1 and CDR2 (germline): ENHRY, SYGVKD. Note on this clonotype: Its antigen remains unidentified.

The study, taken as a whole, reports: CM and EM subsets held most contracting CD4+ clones; EMRA held CD8+ ones. In second-wave clones peaking day 37, SARS-CoV-2 specificity remained unconfirmed.

The clonotype was recovered from an adult woman who had mild COVID-19 (a few samples of this study predate the infection). Cell type and time point are not known. V is TRBV10-3 and J is TRBJ1-1, with TRBD1 as a possible D gene (5 bases). Source material: PBMCs or a T cell subset sorted from them (not recorded which). CDR3 nucleotides: TGTGCCATCAGCCCGGGAGGCGACAGGAACACTGAAGCTTTCTTT. Protein sequence: CAISPGGDRNTEAFF.